The 5 T cell receptor beta chains in this list originate from one sample, sequenced in a study of molecular identifiers for immune sequencing clone quantification. TCRdb re-analysed the PCR reads in MiXCR, keeping a single row per CDR3 protein. This table has approximately 590,000 distinct CDR3 sequences, around 25% appearing once. Sequencing was done on a sample of naive CD8+ T cells from blood, with Jurkat cell RNA spiked in. Subset in this sample: FACS-sorted CD8+CD4-CCR7+CD45RA+ naive T cells. These receptors originate from a human donor in good health. Some libraries in this study had Jurkat cell RNA spiked in.

This clonotype came up once. One end of the junction does not line up with germline, which may come from a read error. V and J are TRBV4-1 and TRBJ1-1, with D unresolved. From germline, CDR1 is MGHRA and CDR2 YSYEKL. The CDR3 covers 17 residues. The CDR3 sequence is CASSQDGDPLYYTGAFF. As DNA, the CDR3 is TGCGCCAGCAGCCAAGATGGGGATCCCCTTTACTACACTGGAGCTTTCTTT.

This clonotype occurred a few times. This chain connects TRBV28 to TRBJ2-7; possible D gene TRBD1, 6 bases. The CDR3 is 15 residues long. The germline CDR1 and CDR2 sequences are MDHEN and SYDVKM. V was clipped by 6 bases and J by 6 bases, with 21 bases between them. CDR3 coding DNA: TGTGCCAGCAGCCCCCTGAACCCACAGGGACCCGAGCAGTACTTC. Translation gives CASSPLNPQGPEQYF. Using reference TRBV28 and TRBJ2-7 for the parts outside the CDR3, the full variable domain is DVKVTQSSRYLVKRTGEKVFLECVQDMDHENMFWYRQDPGLGLRLIYFSYDVKMKEKGDIPEGYSVSREKKERFSLILESASTNQTSMYLCASSPLNPQGPEQYFGPGTRLTVT.

This sequence joins TRBV6-2 or TRBV6-3 and TRBJ2-3; 7 positions agree with TRBD1. CDR3 length equals 15 residues. The ends lost 4 bases at V and 4 bases at J; junction bases unmatched: 8. Germline V gives CDR1 MNHEY, CDR2 SVGEGT. The CDR3 coding sequence is TGTGCCAGCAGTTCCGACAGGGAGAGGCCAGATACGCAGTATTTT. Translation: CASSSDRERPDTQYF.

V is TRBV6-5 and J is TRBJ2-1; maybe TRBD1 (6 bases). CDR3 length equals 15 residues. The V end was cut by 2 bases, the J end by 2 bases, with 10 bases between. Germline CDR1 is MNHEY and CDR2 is SVGAGI. The CDR3 spells CASSYNQGTYNEQFF. The CDR3 region has the DNA TGTGCCAGCAGTTACAACCAGGGGACCTACAATGAGCAGTTCTTC.

In regard to this clonotype: One end of the junction varies from germline; a read error may be responsible. The V and J genes are TRBV7-6 and TRBJ1-1; TRBD1 matches at 7 bases. This CDR3 is 16 amino acids long. Per the germline V gene, CDR1 is SGHVS and CDR2 is FNYEAQ. The CDR3 region is CASSLEGRGLNTVAFF. The CDR3 DNA reads TGTGCCAGCAGCTTAGAGGGCAGGGGGTTGAACACTGTAGCTTTCTTT.